The clone carrying this T cell receptor beta chain was counted a single time. Its antigen is as yet unknown. Patients had resection in Japan or China between the mid-2010s and the late 2010s. Histologic diagnosis was independently verified by two lung pathologists. Premalignant or tumor cells were enriched by macro-dissection after pathologic assessment. Sequenced by immunoSEQ multiplex PCR; TCRdb stores in-frame clones only, minus some. The sample holds tens of thousands of clones, 74% seen once. The data were taken from a study of immune evolution from preneoplasia to lung adenocarcinoma. Study observations and caveats: Later-stage lesions appeared to have more T cells, more diversity, less clonality.

Sequencing used FFPE invasive lung adenocarcinoma tissue. This receptor was obtained from a person in their sixties with lung adenocarcinoma.

The CDR3: CSVEGTSGASYEQYF. The CDR3 DNA reads TGCAGCGTTGAGGGGACTAGCGGGGCCTCCTACGAGCAGTACTTC. The V gene is TRBV29-1, the J gene TRBJ2-7, with 13 positions matching TRBD2. There are 15 residues in the CDR3. V trimming: 3 bases; J trimming: 0 bases; junction bases outside the gene matches: 2. Germline CDR1 is SQVTM and CDR2 is ANQGSEA.